Shown below are 13 T cell receptor beta chains from a single sample sequenced in a study of shared clonotypes between healthy human individuals. Sequencing used immunoSEQ multiplex PCR; TCRdb keeps in-frame clones, though not all of them. Of over 850,000 clones detected, roughly 74% appear once; the ten largest clones hold roughly 0.61%. Input material: memory CD4+ T cells from PBMCs. Noted subset: CD45RA-negative fraction. The receptor set was obtained from a man in his late teens or twenties in good health. Some clones in this sample may be carry-over from other donors' samples.

V usage is TRBV10-3 and J usage is TRBJ2-3; the D gene is possibly TRBD2 (6 bases). CDR3 length: 18 residues. Per germline, CDR1 ENHRY and CDR2 SYGVKD. V gave up 2 bases and J gave up 5 bases, with 23 bases separating them. This CDR3 is CAISEGGAGGGIRDTQYF. The CDR3 bases are TGTGCCATCAGTGAGGGAGGGGCTGGCGGCGGTATCAGAGATACGCAGTATTTT.

This clone occurred a few times. The chain links TRBV7-3 to TRBJ2-1; D remains unclear. The germline gives CDR1 SGHTA, CDR2 FQGTGA. The CDR3 length is 11 residues. V lost 8 bases to trimming and J lost 7 bases, with 9 bases between them. The CDR3 sequence: CASGSGNEQFF. DNA for the CDR3: TGTGCCAGCGGATCCGGGAATGAGCAGTTCTTC.

The V call is TRBV18, the J call TRBJ2-1; possibly TRBD1 for D (6 bases). Trimming cost V 3 bases and J 3 bases, with 12 bases left between them. Germline V gene sequence: CDR1 KGHSH, CDR2 LQKENI. This CDR3 contains 15 residues. CDR3 residues: CASSPPGVGYNEQFF. CDR3 nucleotide sequence: TGTGCCAGCTCACCCCCAGGGGTGGGCTACAATGAGCAGTTCTTC.

The chain carries TRBV18 and TRBJ2-3; D unresolved. This CDR3 is 16 amino acids long. The V gene lost 2 bases and the J gene lost 10 bases, with 22 bases spanning the gap. CDR1 and CDR2 (germline): KGHSH, LQKENI. The DNA of the CDR3 is TGTGCCAGCTCACCAGCCGGGCCCCCCCAGACCATAGCGCAGTATTTT. It yields the protein CASSPAGPPQTIAQYF. Supplemented by reference TRBV18 and TRBJ2-3, the full variable domain reads NAGVMQNPRHLVRRRGQEARLRCSPMKGHSHVYWYRQLPEEGLKFMVYLQKENIIDESGMPKERFSAEFPKEGPSILRIQQVVRGDSAAYFCASSPAGPPQTIAQYFGPGTRLTVL.

The chain couples TRBV28 to TRBJ2-5; D remains ambiguous. Germline V lookup: CDR1 MDHEN, CDR2 SYDVKM. The CDR3 covers 13 residues. The V and J ends lost 10 bases and 5 bases respectively, with 17 bases between them. The CDR3 DNA reads as TGTGCCATCCGAAGACCCTGGTGGGAGACCCAGTACTTC. This translates into CAIRRPWWETQYF.

This sequence joins TRBV5-8 and TRBJ2-4; D is unclear. V lost 1 base and J 1 base, leaving 6 bases between the germline ends. Germline loops: CDR1 SGHTS, CDR2 YDEGEE. The CDR3 is made up of 14 amino acids. The CDR3 region is CASSLWVAKNIQYF. CDR3 sequence (DNA): TGTGCCAGCAGCTTGTGGGTGGCCAAAAACATTCAGTACTTC. Combining the CDR3 with reference TRBV5-8 and TRBJ2-4 gives the whole variable domain EAGVTQSPTHLIKTRGQQATLRCSPISGHTSVYWYQQALGLGLQFLLWYDEGEERNRGNFPPRFSGRQFPNYSSELNVNALELEDSALYLCASSLWVAKNIQYFGAGTRLSVL.

This clone was found once. The chain carries TRBV6-1 and TRBJ2-7, with D perhaps being TRBD1 or TRBD2 (5 bases each). CDR1 is MNHNS and CDR2 is SASEGT in the germline V gene. This CDR3 is built from 14 residues. Between the trimmed V and J ends, which lost 7 bases and 6 bases, there was a span of 19 bases. As DNA, the CDR3 is TGTGCCAGCACTACCGGGGCTCAAGTAGCCGAGCAGTACTTC. It translates to CASTTGAQVAEQYF.

The rearrangement joins TRBV2 to TRBJ2-5, with D tentatively TRBD1 (6 bases). The CDR3 runs to 13 residues. V was cut by 2 bases and J by 4 bases, with 8 bases left in between. Germline assignment: CDR1 SNHLY and CDR2 FYNNEI. The chain's CDR3 is CASSEQGLETQYF. CDR3 bases: TGTGCCAGCAGTGAACAGGGGCTAGAGACCCAGTACTTC.

The J gene is TRBJ2-7, the V gene TRBV2, with D possibly TRBD1 on 6 matching bases. The CDR3 spans 14 residues. With 5 bases removed from V and 2 bases from J, the gap between germline ends came to 13 bases. The germline CDR1 and CDR2 sequences are SNHLY and FYNNEI. The CDR3 nucleotides are TGTGCCAGCAGTCAGGACAGTTGGGCCTACGAGCAGTACTTC. Translation gives CASSQDSWAYEQYF.

The chain carries TRBV7-2 and TRBJ2-3, with no clear D. This CDR3 region has 15 residues. Trimming cost V 0 bases and J 3 bases, with 10 bases left between them. The germline gives CDR1 SGHTA, CDR2 FQGNSA. The CDR3 nucleotides read TGTGCCAGCAGCTTAGCACAGCCCCCAACAGATACGCAGTATTTT. Protein: CASSLAQPPTDTQYF.

This clone was seen once. The J gene is TRBJ2-2, the V gene TRBV28; D possibly corresponds to TRBD2 (5 bases). The CDR3 runs 13 residues. V was trimmed by 7 bases and J by 1 base, leaving 7 bases between them. Germline V lookup: CDR1 MDHEN, CDR2 SYDVKM. CDR3 nucleotides: TGTGCCAGCAAACGGGAGAACACCGGGGAGCTGTTTTTT. Translating gives CASKRENTGELFF.

The V gene is TRBV10-3, the J gene TRBJ2-5; 8 bases agree with TRBD2. This CDR3 contains 14 residues. The V segment lost 6 bases and the J segment 0 bases; nucleotides outside the gene matches: 3. CDR1 ENHRY and CDR2 SYGVKD come from the germline V gene. The CDR3 DNA is TGTGCCATCAGCCGGGGGGGCAACCAAGAGACCCAGTACTTC. Protein: CAISRGGNQETQYF.

This chain joins TRBV6-1 and TRBJ1-2; a weak D match, TRBD1 (6 bases). V lost 5 bases and J lost 8, with 18 bases in between. CDR3 length: 14 amino acids. Germline V CDR1 and CDR2: MNHNS, SASEGT. CDR3 DNA sequence: TGTGCCAGCAGTCCGGGACACTCACTCGGGGGCTACACCTTC. Translated: CASSPGHSLGGYTF.